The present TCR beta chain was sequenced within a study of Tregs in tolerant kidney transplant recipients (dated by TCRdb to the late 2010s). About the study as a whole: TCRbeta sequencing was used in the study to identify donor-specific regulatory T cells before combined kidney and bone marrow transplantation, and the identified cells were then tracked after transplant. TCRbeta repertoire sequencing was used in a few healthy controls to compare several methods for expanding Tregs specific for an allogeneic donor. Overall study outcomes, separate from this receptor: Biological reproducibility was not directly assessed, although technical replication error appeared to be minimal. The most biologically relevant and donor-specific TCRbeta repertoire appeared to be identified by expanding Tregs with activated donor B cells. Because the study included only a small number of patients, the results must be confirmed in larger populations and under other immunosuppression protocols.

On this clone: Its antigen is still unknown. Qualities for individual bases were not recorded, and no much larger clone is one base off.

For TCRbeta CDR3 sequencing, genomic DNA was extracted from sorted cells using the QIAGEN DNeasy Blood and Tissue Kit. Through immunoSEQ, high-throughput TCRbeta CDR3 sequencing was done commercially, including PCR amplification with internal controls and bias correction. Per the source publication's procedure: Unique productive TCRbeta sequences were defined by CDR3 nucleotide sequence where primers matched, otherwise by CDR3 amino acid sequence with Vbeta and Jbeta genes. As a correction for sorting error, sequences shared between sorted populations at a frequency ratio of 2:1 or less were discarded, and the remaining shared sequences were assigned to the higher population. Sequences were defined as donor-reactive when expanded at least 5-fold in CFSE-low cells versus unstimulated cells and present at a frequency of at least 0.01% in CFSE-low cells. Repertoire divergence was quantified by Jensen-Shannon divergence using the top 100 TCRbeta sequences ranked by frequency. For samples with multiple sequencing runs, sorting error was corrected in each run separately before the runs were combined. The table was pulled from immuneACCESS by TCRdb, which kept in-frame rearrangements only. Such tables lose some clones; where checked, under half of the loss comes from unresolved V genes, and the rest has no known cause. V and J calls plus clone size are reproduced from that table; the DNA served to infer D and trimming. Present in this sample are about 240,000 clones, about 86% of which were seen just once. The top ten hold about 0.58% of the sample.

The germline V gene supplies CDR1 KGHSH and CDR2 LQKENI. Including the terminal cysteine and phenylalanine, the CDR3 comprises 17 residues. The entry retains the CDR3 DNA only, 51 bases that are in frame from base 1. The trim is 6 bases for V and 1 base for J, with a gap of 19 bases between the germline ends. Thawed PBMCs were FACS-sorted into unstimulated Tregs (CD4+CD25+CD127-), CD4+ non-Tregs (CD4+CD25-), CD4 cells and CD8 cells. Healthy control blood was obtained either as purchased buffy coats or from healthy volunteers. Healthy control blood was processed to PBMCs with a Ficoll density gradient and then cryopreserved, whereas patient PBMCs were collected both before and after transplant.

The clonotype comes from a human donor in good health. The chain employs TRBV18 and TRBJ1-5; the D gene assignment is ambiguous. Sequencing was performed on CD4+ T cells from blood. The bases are TGTGCCAGCTCGGCCTTCTCTCTGGGCATAAGCAATCAGCCCCAGCATTTT. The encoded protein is CASSAFSLGISNQPQHF.